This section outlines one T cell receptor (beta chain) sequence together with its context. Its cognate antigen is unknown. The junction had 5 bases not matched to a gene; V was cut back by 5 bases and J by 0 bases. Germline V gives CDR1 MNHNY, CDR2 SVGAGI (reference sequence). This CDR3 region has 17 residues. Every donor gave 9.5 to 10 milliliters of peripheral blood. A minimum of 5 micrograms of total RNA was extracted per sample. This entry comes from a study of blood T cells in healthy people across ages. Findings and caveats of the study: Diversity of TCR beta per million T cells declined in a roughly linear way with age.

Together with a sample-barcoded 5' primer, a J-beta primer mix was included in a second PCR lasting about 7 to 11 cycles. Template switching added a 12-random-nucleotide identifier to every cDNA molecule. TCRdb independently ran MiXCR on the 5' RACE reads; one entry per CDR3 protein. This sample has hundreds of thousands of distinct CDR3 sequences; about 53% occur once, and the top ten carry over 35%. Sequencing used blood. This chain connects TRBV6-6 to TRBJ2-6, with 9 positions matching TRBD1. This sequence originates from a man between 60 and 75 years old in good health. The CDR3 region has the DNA TGTGCCAGCAGTACCGGGACAGGGTACTCTGGGGCCAACGTCCTGACTTTC. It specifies CASSTGTGYSGANVLTF.